Listed below are T cell receptor beta chains from one sample, sequenced in a study of T cell changes during pregnancy in multiple sclerosis. The method was immunoSEQ multiplex PCR; TCRdb's version includes in-frame clones alone and lacks a portion of them. The table lists about 81,000 clones, 94% of them singletons. The sample here was peripheral blood, taken in the third trimester of pregnancy. These receptors were taken from a female donor with multiple sclerosis, enrolled in a pregnancy study. Both conserved end residues are part of each CDR3. The D gene is left open where the match is weak. Size values are once, few and many counts, or a class for expanded clones, and some rows have none.

d_call	j_call	v_call	clone_size	cdr3_nt	cdr3_aa
.	TRBJ1-2	TRBV9	.	TGTGCCAGCAGCCCCCGGGAGGGAGCTAACTATGGCTACACCTTC	CASSPREGANYGYTF
TRBD1	TRBJ1-5	TRBV6-5	.	TGTGCCAGCATACTTCGACAGGGGGACAATCAGCCCCAGCATTTT	CASILRQGDNQPQHF
TRBD1	TRBJ2-2	TRBV6-5	.	TGTGCCAGCAGTAGGGACAGGCCCGGGGAGCTGTTTTTT	CASSRDRPGELFF
.	TRBJ1-5	TRBV29-1	.	TGCAGCGTTGGTTTCAATAGCAATCAGCCCCAGCATTTT	CSVGFNSNQPQHF
.	TRBJ2-5	TRBV29-1	.	TGCAGCGTTGGACCTCATCTCAGGAGGGGAGAGACCCAGTACTTC	CSVGPHLRRGETQYF
.	TRBJ1-3	TRBV19	.	TGTGCCAGTAAATCAGGGGCTGGAAACACCATATATTTT	CASKSGAGNTIYF
.	TRBJ1-1	TRBV29-1	few	TGCAGCGTTGAGTGGGGGCGGAACACTGAAGCTTTCTTT	CSVEWGRNTEAFF
TRBD1	TRBJ2-1	TRBV6-5	.	TGTGCCAGCACCACAGGGGGCTACAATGAGCAGTTCTTC	CASTTGGYNEQFF
TRBD1	TRBJ1-1	TRBV6-6	.	TGTGCCAGCATCGACAGGTCAGGGGGCTCTGAAGCTTTCTTT	CASIDRSGGSEAFF
.	TRBJ2-5	TRBV7-6	.	TGTGCCAGCAGCTTAGAGGCAGGGGAAGAGACCCAGTACTTC	CASSLEAGEETQYF
.	TRBJ2-7	TRBV27	.	TGTGCCAGCAGTTTAAACGCCAGGGGCTACGAGCAGTACTTC	CASSLNARGYEQYF
TRBD1	TRBJ2-6	TRBV5-4	.	TGTGCCAGCAGCTTGGAGAAGACAGGGGGTACCCTCTCTGGGGCCAACGTCCTGACTTTC	CASSLEKTGGTLSGANVLTF
.	TRBJ2-7	TRBV5-6	.	TGTGCCAGCAGCTTCCCCTCGGGGTCCTTAGAGCAGTACTTC	CASSFPSGSLEQYF
TRBD1	TRBJ2-7	TRBV9	.	TGTGCCAGCAGCACACGGGACAGCGCTGGATCGGAGCAGTACTTC	CASSTRDSAGSEQYF
.	TRBJ1-5	TRBV19	.	TGTGCCAGTAGTATACACGGGGGGAATCAGCCCCAGCATTTT	CASSIHGGNQPQHF
TRBD1	TRBJ2-3	TRBV7-2	once	TGTGCCAGCAGCTTAGCGACAGGGATGGGTAGGAATACGCAGTATTTT	CASSLATGMGRNTQYF
TRBD1	TRBJ1-5	TRBV6-5	.	TGTGCCAGCAGACGACAGGGGACCGATCAGCCCCAGCATTTT	CASRRQGTDQPQHF
.	TRBJ2-1	TRBV4-1	.	TGCGCCAGCAGCCAAGTATTGAACAGTAACAATGAGCAGTTCTTC	CASSQVLNSNNEQFF
.	TRBJ2-5	TRBV6-1	once	TGTGCCAGCAGTGACCTCGGGGAGGCTACCCAAGAGACCCAGTACTTC	CASSDLGEATQETQYF
.	TRBJ2-3	TRBV9	.	TGTGCCAGCAGCGTAGGTGGAGGGAGCACAGATACGCAGTATTTT	CASSVGGGSTDTQYF
.	TRBJ2-2	TRBV19	.	TGTGCCAGTAGCCCCCAGGTCGCGAACACCGGGGAGCTGTTTTTT	CASSPQVANTGELFF
.	TRBJ1-5	TRBV28	.	TGTGCCAGCAGTAAGACAGTGAATCAGCCCCAGCATTTT	CASSKTVNQPQHF
.	TRBJ2-5	TRBV6-5	.	TGTGCCAGCAGTTACGCCCAGGGGCAAGAGACCCAGTACTTC	CASSYAQGQETQYF
TRBD2	TRBJ2-5	TRBV7-3	.	TGTGCCAGCAGCTCCGGGACTAGACAAGAGACCCAGTACTTC	CASSSGTRQETQYF
TRBD1	TRBJ2-7	TRBV7-9	.	TGTGCCAGCAGCCGCGGACAGGGGATAGGCTACGAGCAGTACTTC	CASSRGQGIGYEQYF
TRBD1	TRBJ1-2	TRBV9	once	TGTGCCAGCAGCGTAGGAGGGGGCGATGGCTACACCTTC	CASSVGGGDGYTF
.	TRBJ2-3	TRBV13	once	TGTGCCAGCACAGGCTCCTTGGATACGCAGTATTTT	CASTGSLDTQYF
.	TRBJ2-3	TRBV9	.	TGTGCCAGCAGCGCTGGGGGGGATACGCAGTATTTT	CASSAGGDTQYF
TRBD1	TRBJ2-3	TRBV11-2	once	TGTGCCAGCCTCTCCTACAGGGGCCGGTTGACAGATACGCAGTATTTT	CASLSYRGRLTDTQYF